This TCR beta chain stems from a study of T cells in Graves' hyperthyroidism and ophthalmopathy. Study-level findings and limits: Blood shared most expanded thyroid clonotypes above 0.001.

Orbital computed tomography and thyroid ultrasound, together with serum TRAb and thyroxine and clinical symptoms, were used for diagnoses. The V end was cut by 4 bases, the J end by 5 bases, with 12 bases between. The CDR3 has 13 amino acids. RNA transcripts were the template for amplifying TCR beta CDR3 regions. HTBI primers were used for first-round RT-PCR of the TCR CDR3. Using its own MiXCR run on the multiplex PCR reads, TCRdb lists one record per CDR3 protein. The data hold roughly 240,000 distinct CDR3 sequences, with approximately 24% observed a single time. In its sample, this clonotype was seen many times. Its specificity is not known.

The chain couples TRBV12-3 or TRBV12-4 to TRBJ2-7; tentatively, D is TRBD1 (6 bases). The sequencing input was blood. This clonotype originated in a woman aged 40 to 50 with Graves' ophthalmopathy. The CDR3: CASSSGRGDEQYF. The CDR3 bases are TGTGCCAGCAGTTCTGGCAGGGGCGACGAGCAGTACTTC.